The 19 T cell receptor beta chains below were found in one sample sequenced in a study of cytomegalovirus exposure and HLA in healthy donors. Primers included in the PCR were 60 Vbeta and 13 Jbeta primers. Sequencing used immunoSEQ multiplex PCR; TCRdb keeps in-frame clones, though not all of them. This table holds 130,000 to 150,000 clones, about three quarters found once. The material sequenced was PBMCs. Source of these receptors: a man between 40 and 49 years old in good health and CMV-seropositive.

CDR3 region: CASSEGTGADKNIQYF. The DNA of the CDR3 is TGTGCCAGCAGTGAAGGGACAGGGGCTGACAAAAACATTCAGTACTTC. The V gene is TRBV6-4, the J gene TRBJ2-4; 10 nucleotides align to TRBD1. The CDR3 contains 16 residues. After removal of 3 bases from V and 3 bases from J, the junction contained 5 bases not matched to a gene. The germline V gene has CDR1 MRHNA and CDR2 SNTAGT.

The CDR3 DNA reads as TGTGCCAGCAGCTTAGGACTAGCGGGAAGGCTTTATGAGCAGTTCTTC. This sequence encodes CASSLGLAGRLYEQFF. The V and J genes are TRBV27 and TRBJ2-1; 12 nucleotides line up with TRBD2. V shed 6 bases and J 8 bases; nucleotides not matched to a gene: 11. The germline gives CDR1 MNHEY, CDR2 SMNVEV (reference sequence). The CDR3 is 16 residues long.

The chain links TRBV2 to TRBJ1-1; tentatively, D is TRBD1 (5 bases). CDR1 and CDR2 (germline): SNHLY, FYNNEI. CDR3 length equals 19 residues. V was shortened by 2 bases and J by 0 bases, with 22 bases between the two germline ends. The CDR3 here is CASSERGGRGVGMNTEAFF. The DNA of the CDR3 is TGTGCCAGCAGTGAAAGGGGAGGTCGGGGGGTAGGGATGAACACTGAAGCTTTCTTT.

This chain joins TRBV25-1 and TRBJ1-4, with D perhaps TRBD1 (6 bases). Deletions cut 2 bases from V and 4 bases from J, with 11 bases between. The length of the CDR3 is 15 residues. CDR1 is MGHDK and CDR2 is SYGVNS in the germline V gene. CDR3 DNA sequence: TGTGCCAGCAGTGAAAGTAGGGGGGGTAATGAAAAACTGTTTTTT. Its translation: CASSESRGGNEKLFF. The whole variable domain, remainder taken from reference TRBV25-1 and TRBJ1-4, is EADIYQTPRYLVIGTGKKITLECSQTMGHDKMYWYQQDPGMELHLIHYSYGVNSTEKGDLSSESTVSRIRTEHFPLTLESARPSHTSQYLCASSESRGGNEKLFFGSGTQLSVL.

The chain has TRBV28 and TRBJ1-1; 8 bases are shared with TRBD1. From germline, CDR1 is MDHEN and CDR2 SYDVKM. The J segment lost 4 bases and the V segment lost 5 bases, leaving 6 bases of the junction unmatched. CDR3 size: 14 residues. The CDR3 DNA is TGTGCCAGCAGTCCAGGACAGGGAGGCACTGAAGCTTTCTTT. Translated, it gives CASSPGQGGTEAFF.

This chain uses TRBV18 with TRBJ2-5, with 11 bases fitting TRBD2. V shed 3 bases, J shed 5 bases, and the junction held 5 bases outside the gene matches. Germline CDR1 is KGHSH and CDR2 is LQKENI. This CDR3 has 15 amino acids. CDR3 sequence reads: CASSPPSGRHETQYF. CDR3 nucleotides: TGTGCCAGCTCACCTCCTAGCGGGAGGCACGAGACCCAGTACTTC. The entire variable domain, with the rest obtained from reference TRBV18 and TRBJ2-5, is as follows: NAGVMQNPRHLVRRRGQEARLRCSPMKGHSHVYWYRQLPEEGLKFMVYLQKENIIDESGMPKERFSAEFPKEGPSILRIQQVVRGDSAAYFCASSPPSGRHETQYFGPGTRLLVL.

Concerning this clone itself: Germline and junction disagree at one end, which may indicate a read error. The CDR3 loop is CASSEDYSGMENNEQFF. The CDR3 region has the DNA TGTGCCAGCAGCGAAGACTATAGCGGGATGGAAAACAATGAGCAGTTCTTC. The chain links TRBV6-1 to TRBJ2-1; 8 bases agree with TRBD2. Per germline, CDR1 MNHNS and CDR2 SASEGT. CDR3 length: 17 residues.

This clone occurred once. V and J are TRBV6-5 and TRBJ1-6; D uncertain. V lost 2 bases, J lost 9 bases, and 11 bases lay in between. Germline V gene lookup returns CDR1 MNHEY and CDR2 SVGAGI. This CDR3 has 14 amino acids. Here the CDR3 DNA reads TGTGCCAGCAGTTACCCCGGGTACGGTTCACCCCTCCACTTT. It is translated as CASSYPGYGSPLHF.

This chain connects TRBV10-3 to TRBJ2-7; TRBD2 is a possible D gene (5 bases). Germline loops: CDR1 ENHRY, CDR2 SYGVKD. This CDR3 has 14 amino acids. Trimming stripped 2 bases from V and 2 bases from J, with 10 bases between. CDR3 DNA: TGTGCCATCAGTGAGCCGGGAAAGACCTACGAGCAGTACTTC. This translates into CAISEPGKTYEQYF.

The CDR3 reads CASSEQAFNQPQHF. The CDR3 coding sequence is TGTGCCAGCAGTGAACAGGCTTTCAATCAGCCCCAGCATTTT. The genes are TRBV6-1 and TRBJ1-5, with D unresolved. Germline loops: CDR1 MNHNS, CDR2 SASEGT. The length of the CDR3 is 14 residues. Deletions cut 2 bases from V and 3 bases from J, with 8 bases between.

The V gene is TRBV11-3, the J gene TRBJ1-5, with D maybe TRBD1 (6 bases). V lost 7 bases, J lost 9 bases, and 25 bases lay in between. In germline, CDR1 is SGHNT, CDR2 YENEEA. This CDR3 contains 16 residues. DNA of the CDR3: TGTGCCAGCACCCCCCAAGCACAGGGCCCCTCGTGGCCCCAGCATTTT. Translation gives CASTPQAQGPSWPQHF.

V is TRBV7-9 and J is TRBJ2-1; 16 bases fit TRBD2. The CDR3 extends over 18 amino acids. The germline V gene encodes CDR1 SEHNR and CDR2 FQNEAQ (reference sequence). With 4 bases clipped from V and 8 bases from J, the junction kept 11 bases outside the gene matches. This chain's CDR3 is CASSSNRGTSGRVYEQFF. For the CDR3, the DNA is TGTGCCAGCAGCTCGAATCGCGGGACTAGCGGGAGGGTGTATGAGCAGTTCTTC.

The chain joins TRBV2 to TRBJ2-6; no clear D. The CDR3 spans 15 residues. Germline V gene data show CDR1 as SNHLY and CDR2 as FYNNEI. V was cut by 6 bases and J by 1 base, with 10 bases left in between. The CDR3 loop is CASRGRFSGANVLTF. CDR3 bases: TGTGCCAGCAGAGGCAGGTTTTCTGGGGCCAACGTCCTGACTTTC.

The chain recombines TRBV4-2 with TRBJ2-7; 7 bases agree with TRBD1. The CDR3 spans 16 residues. Losses at the gene ends were 3 bases for V and 4 bases for J; bases not matched to a gene: 12. Germline V lookup: CDR1 LGHNA, CDR2 YNFKEQ. CDR3 residues: CASSHSADRVKYEQYF. The CDR3 nucleotides are TGTGCCAGCAGCCACTCCGCCGACAGGGTCAAGTACGAGCAGTACTTC.

The chain links TRBV30 to TRBJ1-6; D not certain. Between the trimmed V and J ends, which lost 0 bases and 7 bases, there was a span of 10 bases. Germline V gives CDR1 GTSNPN, CDR2 SVGIG (reference sequence). CDR3 size: 14 residues. The CDR3 region is CAWSVTQINSPLHF. The CDR3 DNA follows: TGTGCCTGGAGTGTTACGCAGATCAATTCACCCCTCCACTTT.

This clone has only one observation. The chain is built from TRBV18 and TRBJ1-4; possible D gene TRBD1, 5 bases. The CDR3 length is 12 residues. V lost 9 bases to trimming and J lost 4 bases, with 9 bases between them. Looked up from germline, CDR1 is KGHSH and CDR2 is LQKENI. The CDR3 DNA reads TGTGCCAGTACAGGCTTTAATGAAAAACTGTTTTTT. It specifies CASTGFNEKLFF. Based on the CDR3 plus reference TRBV18 and TRBJ1-4, the full variable domain is NAGVMQNPRHLVRRRGQEARLRCSPMKGHSHVYWYRQLPEEGLKFMVYLQKENIIDESGMPKERFSAEFPKEGPSILRIQQVVRGDSAAYFCASTGFNEKLFFGSGTQLSVL.

The chain is built from TRBV5-4 and TRBJ2-4; tentative D call: TRBD1 (8 bases). With 4 bases removed from V and 0 bases from J, the gap between germline ends came to 17 bases. Germline-derived CDR1 and CDR2 are SGHNT and YYREEE (reference sequence). This CDR3 spans 17 amino acids. The DNA of the CDR3 is TGTGCCAGCAGCCCTGGACAGGGCGGGGGAGCCAAAAACATTCAGTACTTC. It codes for CASSPGQGGGAKNIQYF.

This chain connects TRBV27 to TRBJ2-3, with 8 bases matching TRBD1. The length of the CDR3 is 18 residues. The germline CDR1 and CDR2 sequences are MNHEY and SMNVEV (reference sequence). V lost 1 base and J lost 4; bases outside the gene matches: 13. The CDR3 nucleotides read TGTGCCAGCAGTTTATTTGAGTTCCGGACAGGGATGTCAGATACGCAGTATTTT. Protein sequence: CASSLFEFRTGMSDTQYF.

CDR3 bases: TGTGCCAGTAGTATAGCGGGATCCGGGGAGCTGTTTTTT. It specifies CASSIAGSGELFF. The chain uses TRBV19 and TRBJ2-2; TRBD2 might be the D (5 bases). Trimming pared 1 base from V and 6 bases from J, leaving 6 bases between. This CDR3 spans 13 amino acids. Germline CDR1 is LNHDA and CDR2 is SQIVND (reference sequence).